This TCR beta chain was recovered during a study of technical replicates of blood from a handful of donors. The CDR3 runs 15 residues. Germline assignment: CDR1 MNHEY and CDR2 SVGAGI. Germline trimming cut 6 bases from V and 10 bases from J; bases unmatched to any gene: 12. TCRdb keeps only in-frame clones here, not all; method: immunoSEQ multiplex PCR. This table holds about 73,000 clones, roughly 93% found once. The sequencing input was T cells isolated from PBMCs. The chain is built from TRBV6-5 and TRBJ2-1, with 10 nucleotides matching TRBD1. The sequence was obtained from a human donor in good health. DNA for the CDR3: TGTGCCAGCAGCCGTCGACAGGGGGCCCGCTCAGAGCAGTTCTTC. This encodes CASSRRQGARSEQFF.